Listed below are T cell receptor beta chains from one sample, sequenced in a study of vaccination effects on CD4 cells after COVID-19. The method was immunoSEQ multiplex PCR; TCRdb's version includes in-frame clones alone and lacks a portion of them. Of 78,000 or so clones listed, about four fifths are singletons. Their antigens remain unidentified. This sample comprised CD4+ T cells from PBMCs cultured with SARS-CoV-2 spike peptides, obtained before COVID-19 vaccination. The receptor source for this set is a human donor who received a COVID-19 vaccine. The CDR3 runs from the conserved cysteine through the conserved F or W. The order of the fields is J gene, D gene, V gene, clone size, CDR3 protein, CDR3 DNA. A D gene is named only where the DNA matches it firmly. Some rows mark clone size as missing; the rest say once, few, many or name a class of expanded clone.

TRBJ2-2 . TRBV9 few CASSTQVTGELFF TGTGCCAGCAGCACACAAGTCACCGGGGAGCTGTTTTTT
TRBJ1-3 . TRBV5-1 . CASSLGGPLSGNTIYF TGCGCCAGCAGCTTGGGGGGCCCTCTCTCTGGAAACACCATATATTTT
TRBJ2-5 TRBD1 TRBV19 . CASSPGQGAGETQYF TGTGCCAGTAGTCCCGGACAGGGTGCGGGAGAGACCCAGTACTTC
TRBJ2-1 TRBD1 TRBV27 . CASSDPGQGGVGEQFF TGTGCCAGCAGTGACCCGGGACAGGGAGGTGTTGGTGAGCAGTTCTTC
TRBJ1-5 . TRBV7-9 . CASSPDAGLNQPQHF TGTGCCAGCAGTCCAGATGCAGGGTTAAATCAGCCCCAGCATTTT
TRBJ1-4 . TRBV5-1 . CASSFNPWGEKLFF TGCGCCAGCAGCTTCAACCCTTGGGGAGAAAAACTGTTTTTT
TRBJ2-5 . TRBV7-3 . CASSPNAGETQYF TGTGCCAGCAGCCCAAACGCAGGGGAGACCCAGTACTTC
TRBJ2-3 TRBD2 TRBV10-1 . CATRRGSTDTQYF TGCGCCACGCGGCGGGGGAGCACAGATACGCAGTATTTT
TRBJ1-1 TRBD1 TRBV10-2 . CASSEFGQGGTEAFF TGCGCCAGCAGTGAGTTTGGACAGGGGGGTACTGAAGCTTTCTTT
TRBJ2-5 . TRBV29-1 . CSVVPTAAETQYF TGCAGCGTTGTACCGACTGCTGCAGAGACCCAGTACTTC